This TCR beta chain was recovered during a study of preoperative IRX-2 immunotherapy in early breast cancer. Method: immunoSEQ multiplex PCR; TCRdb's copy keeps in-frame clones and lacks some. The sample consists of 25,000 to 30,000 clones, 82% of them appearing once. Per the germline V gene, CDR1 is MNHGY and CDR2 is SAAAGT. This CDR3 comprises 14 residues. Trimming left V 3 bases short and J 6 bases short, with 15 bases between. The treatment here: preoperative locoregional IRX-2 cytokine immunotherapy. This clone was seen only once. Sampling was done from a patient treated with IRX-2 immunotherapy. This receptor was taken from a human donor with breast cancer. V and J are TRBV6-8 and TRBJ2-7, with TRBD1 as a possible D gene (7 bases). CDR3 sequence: CASSYLRGDAEQYF. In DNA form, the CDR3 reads TGTGCCAGCAGTTATCTCAGGGGGGATGCCGAGCAGTACTTC.